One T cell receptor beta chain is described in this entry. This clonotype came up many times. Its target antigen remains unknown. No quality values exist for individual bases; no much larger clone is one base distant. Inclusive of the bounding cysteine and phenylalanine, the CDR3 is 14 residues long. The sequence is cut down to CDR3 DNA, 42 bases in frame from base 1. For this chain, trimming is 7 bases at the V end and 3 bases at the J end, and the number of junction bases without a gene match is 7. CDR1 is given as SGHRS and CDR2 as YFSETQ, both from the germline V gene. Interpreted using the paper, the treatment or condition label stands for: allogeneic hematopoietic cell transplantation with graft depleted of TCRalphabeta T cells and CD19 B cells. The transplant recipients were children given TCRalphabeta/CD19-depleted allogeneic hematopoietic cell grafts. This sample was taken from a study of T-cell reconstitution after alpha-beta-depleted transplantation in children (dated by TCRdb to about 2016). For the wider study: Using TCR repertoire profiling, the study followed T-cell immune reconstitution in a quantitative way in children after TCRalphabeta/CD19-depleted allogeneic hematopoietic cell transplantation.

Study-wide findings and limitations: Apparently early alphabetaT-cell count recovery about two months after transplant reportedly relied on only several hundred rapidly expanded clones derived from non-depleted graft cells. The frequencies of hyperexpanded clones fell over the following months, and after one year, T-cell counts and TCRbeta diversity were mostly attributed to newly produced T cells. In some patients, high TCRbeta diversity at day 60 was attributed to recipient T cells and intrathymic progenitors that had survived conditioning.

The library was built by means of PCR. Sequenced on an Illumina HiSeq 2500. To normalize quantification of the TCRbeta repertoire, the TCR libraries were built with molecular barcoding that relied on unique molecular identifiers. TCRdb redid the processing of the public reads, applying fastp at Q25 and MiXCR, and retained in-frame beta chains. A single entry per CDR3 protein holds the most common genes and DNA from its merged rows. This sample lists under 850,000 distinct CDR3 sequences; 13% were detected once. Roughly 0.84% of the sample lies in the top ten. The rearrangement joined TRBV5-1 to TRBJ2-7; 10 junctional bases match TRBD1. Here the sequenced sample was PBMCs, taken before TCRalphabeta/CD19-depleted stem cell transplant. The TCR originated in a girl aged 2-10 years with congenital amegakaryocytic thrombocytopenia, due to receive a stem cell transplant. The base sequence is TGCGCCAGCGCCCGGGACAGGGGTTACTACGAGCAGTACTTC. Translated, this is CASARDRGYYEQYF.